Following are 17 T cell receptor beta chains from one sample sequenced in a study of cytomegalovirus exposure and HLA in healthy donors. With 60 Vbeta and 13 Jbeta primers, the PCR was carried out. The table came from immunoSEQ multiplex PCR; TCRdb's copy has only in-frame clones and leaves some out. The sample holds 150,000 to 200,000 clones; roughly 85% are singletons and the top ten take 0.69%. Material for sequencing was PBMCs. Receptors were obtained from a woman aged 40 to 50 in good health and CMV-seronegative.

DNA of the CDR3: TGTGCCAGCAGTTTGGGACAAAAAGCTGAAGCTTTCTTT. Residues: CASSLGQKAEAFF. The chain is built from TRBV27 and TRBJ1-1, with D possibly being TRBD1 (6 bases). The ends were cut back, 3 bases at V and 6 bases at J, with 11 bases in the middle. This CDR3 region has 13 residues. Germline V gene data show CDR1 as MNHEY and CDR2 as SMNVEV (reference sequence).

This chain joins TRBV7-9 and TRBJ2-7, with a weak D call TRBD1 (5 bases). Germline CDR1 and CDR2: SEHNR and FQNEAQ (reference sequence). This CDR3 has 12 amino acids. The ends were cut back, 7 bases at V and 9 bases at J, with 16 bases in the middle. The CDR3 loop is CASNLPGLSQYF. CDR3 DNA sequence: TGTGCCAGCAACCTTCCAGGGTTGTCGCAGTACTTC.

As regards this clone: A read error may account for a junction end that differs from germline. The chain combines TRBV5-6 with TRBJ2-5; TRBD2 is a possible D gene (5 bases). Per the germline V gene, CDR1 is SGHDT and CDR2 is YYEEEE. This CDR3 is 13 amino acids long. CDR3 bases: TGTGCCAGCAGCTTGGCCGAGGGATACCTCAACAACTTC. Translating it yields CASSLAEGYLNNF.

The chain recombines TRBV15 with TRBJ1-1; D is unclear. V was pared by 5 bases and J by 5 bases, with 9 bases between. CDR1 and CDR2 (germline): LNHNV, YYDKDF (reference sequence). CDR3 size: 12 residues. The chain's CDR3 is CATSFPGTEAFF. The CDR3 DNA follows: TGTGCCACCAGCTTCCCGGGAACTGAAGCTTTCTTT.

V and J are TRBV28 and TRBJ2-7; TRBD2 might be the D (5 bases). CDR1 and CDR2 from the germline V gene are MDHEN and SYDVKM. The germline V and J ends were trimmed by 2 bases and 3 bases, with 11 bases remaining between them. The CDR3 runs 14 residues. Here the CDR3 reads CASSLRQRSYEQYF. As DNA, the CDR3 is TGTGCCAGCAGTTTAAGGCAGCGGAGCTACGAGCAGTACTTC.

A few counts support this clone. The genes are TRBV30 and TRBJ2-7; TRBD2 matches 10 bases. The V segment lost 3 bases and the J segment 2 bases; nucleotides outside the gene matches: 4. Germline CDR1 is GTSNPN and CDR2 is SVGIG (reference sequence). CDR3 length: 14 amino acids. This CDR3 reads CAWRTSGLTYEQYF. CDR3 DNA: TGTGCCTGGAGGACTAGCGGGCTCACCTACGAGCAGTACTTC.

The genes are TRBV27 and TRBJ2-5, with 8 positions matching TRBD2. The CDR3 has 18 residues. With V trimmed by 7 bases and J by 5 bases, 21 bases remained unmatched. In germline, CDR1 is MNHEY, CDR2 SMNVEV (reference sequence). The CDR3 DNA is TGTGCCAGCAAGGGCCTAGCGGGCCACCAAGTCGGGTGGGAGACCCAGTACTTC. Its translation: CASKGLAGHQVGWETQYF.

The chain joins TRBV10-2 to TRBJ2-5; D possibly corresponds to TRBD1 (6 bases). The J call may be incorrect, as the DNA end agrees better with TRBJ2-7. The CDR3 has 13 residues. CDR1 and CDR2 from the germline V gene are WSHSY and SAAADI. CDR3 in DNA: TGCGCCAGTAAGACGGACAGCGCCTACGAGCAGTACTTC. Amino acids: CASKTDSAYEQYF.

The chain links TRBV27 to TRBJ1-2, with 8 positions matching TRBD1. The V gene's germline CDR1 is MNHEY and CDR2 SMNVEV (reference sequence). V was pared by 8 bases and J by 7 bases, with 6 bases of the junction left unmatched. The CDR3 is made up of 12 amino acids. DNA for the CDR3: TGTGCCAGCCGCCAGGGGGCGCGTGGCTACACCTTC. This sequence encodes CASRQGARGYTF.

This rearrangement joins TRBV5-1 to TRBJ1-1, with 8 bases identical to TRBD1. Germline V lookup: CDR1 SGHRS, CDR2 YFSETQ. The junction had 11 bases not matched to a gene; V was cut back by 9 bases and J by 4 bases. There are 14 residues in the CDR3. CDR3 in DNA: TGCGCCACCAAGAGGCAGGGGGCGAGCACTGAAGCTTTCTTT. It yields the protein CATKRQGASTEAFF.

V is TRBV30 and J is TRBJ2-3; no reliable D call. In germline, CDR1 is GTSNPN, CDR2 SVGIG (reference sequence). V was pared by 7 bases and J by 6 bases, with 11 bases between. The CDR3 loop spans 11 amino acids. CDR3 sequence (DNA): TGTGCCTTAGGAGAGGCGGATACGCAGTATTTT. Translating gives CALGEADTQYF.

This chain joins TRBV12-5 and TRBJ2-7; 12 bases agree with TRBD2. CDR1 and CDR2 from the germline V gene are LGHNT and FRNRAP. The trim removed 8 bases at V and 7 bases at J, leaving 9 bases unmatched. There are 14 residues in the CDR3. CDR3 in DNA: TGTGCTAGTTCCCCTAGCGGGGGGGGTGGTGAGCAGTACTTC. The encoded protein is CASSPSGGGGEQYF.

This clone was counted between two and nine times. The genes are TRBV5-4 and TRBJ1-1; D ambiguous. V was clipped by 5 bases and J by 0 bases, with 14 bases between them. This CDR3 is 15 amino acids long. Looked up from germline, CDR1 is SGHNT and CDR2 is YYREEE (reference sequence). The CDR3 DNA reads TGTGCCAGCAGGGCAGGAACGGCTTTGAACACTGAAGCTTTCTTT. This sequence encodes CASRAGTALNTEAFF.

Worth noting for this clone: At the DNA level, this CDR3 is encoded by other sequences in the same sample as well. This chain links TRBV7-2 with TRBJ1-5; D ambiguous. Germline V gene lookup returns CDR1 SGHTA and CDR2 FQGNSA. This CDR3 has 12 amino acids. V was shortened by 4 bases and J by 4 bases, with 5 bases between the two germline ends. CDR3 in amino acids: CASSSNNQPQHF. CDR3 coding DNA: TGTGCCAGCAGCTCTAATAATCAGCCCCAGCATTTT.

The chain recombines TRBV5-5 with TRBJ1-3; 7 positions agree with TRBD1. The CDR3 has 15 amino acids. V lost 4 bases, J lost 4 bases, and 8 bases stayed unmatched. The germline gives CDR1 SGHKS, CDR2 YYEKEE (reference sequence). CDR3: CASSVTGIAGNTIYF. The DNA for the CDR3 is TGTGCCAGCAGCGTGACAGGGATCGCCGGAAACACCATATATTTT.

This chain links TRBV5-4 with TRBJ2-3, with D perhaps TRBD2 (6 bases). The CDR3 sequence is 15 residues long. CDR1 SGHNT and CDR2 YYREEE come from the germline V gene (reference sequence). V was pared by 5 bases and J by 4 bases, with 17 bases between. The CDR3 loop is CASRGGVSPADTQYF. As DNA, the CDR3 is TGTGCCAGCAGGGGCGGGGTCTCTCCAGCAGATACGCAGTATTTT. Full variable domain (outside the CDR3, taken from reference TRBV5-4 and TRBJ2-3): ETGVTQSPTHLIKTRGQQVTLRCSSQSGHNTVSWYQQALGQGPQFIFQYYREEENGRGNFPPRFSGLQFPNYSSELNVNALELDDSALYLCASRGGVSPADTQYFGPGTRLTVL.

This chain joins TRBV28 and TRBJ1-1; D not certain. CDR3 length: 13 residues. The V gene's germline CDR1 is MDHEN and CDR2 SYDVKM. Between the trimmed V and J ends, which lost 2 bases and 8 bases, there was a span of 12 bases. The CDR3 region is CASSLKGVTEAFF. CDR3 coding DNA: TGTGCCAGCAGTTTAAAGGGAGTAACAGAAGCTTTCTTT.